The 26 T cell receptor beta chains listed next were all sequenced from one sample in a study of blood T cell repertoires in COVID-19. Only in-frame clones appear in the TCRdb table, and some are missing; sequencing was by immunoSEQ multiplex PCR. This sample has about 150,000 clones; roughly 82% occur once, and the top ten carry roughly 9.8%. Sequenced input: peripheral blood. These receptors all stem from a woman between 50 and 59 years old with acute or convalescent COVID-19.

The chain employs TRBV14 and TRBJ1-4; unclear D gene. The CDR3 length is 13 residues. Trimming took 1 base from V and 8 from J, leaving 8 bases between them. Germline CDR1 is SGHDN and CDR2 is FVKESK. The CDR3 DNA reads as TGTGCCAGCAGCCAAGGAAACCGGGAAAAACTGTTTTTT. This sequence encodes CASSQGNREKLFF. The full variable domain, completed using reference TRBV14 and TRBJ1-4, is EAGVTQFPSHSVIEKGQTVTLRCDPISGHDNLYWYRRVMGKEIKFLLHFVKESKQDESGMPNNRFLAERTGGTYSTLKVQPAELEDSGVYFCASSQGNREKLFFGSGTQLSVL.

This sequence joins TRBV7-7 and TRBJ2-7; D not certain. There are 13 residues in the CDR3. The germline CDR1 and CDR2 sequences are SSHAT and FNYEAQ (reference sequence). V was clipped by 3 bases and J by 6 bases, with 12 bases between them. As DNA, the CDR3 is TGTGCCAGCAGCTTGGCCCCGAGCGCCGAGCAGTACTTC. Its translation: CASSLAPSAEQYF.

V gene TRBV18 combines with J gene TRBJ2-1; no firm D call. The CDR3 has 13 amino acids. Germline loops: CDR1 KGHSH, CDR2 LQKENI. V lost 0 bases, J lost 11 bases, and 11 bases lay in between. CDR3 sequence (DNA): TGTGCCAGCTCACCACCGGCAGTCCAAAAGCAGTTCTTC. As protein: CASSPPAVQKQFF.

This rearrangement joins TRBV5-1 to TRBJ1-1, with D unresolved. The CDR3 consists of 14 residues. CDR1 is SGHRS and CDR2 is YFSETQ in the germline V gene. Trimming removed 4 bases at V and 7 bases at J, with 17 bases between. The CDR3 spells CASSLDPKRSEAFF. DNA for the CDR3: TGCGCCAGCAGCCTAGACCCGAAACGGAGTGAAGCTTTCTTT.

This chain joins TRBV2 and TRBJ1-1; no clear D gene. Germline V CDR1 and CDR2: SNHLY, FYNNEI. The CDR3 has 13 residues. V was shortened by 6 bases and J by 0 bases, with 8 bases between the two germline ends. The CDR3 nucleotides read TGTGCCAGCAGGGTAAACTTGAACACTGAAGCTTTCTTT. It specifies CASRVNLNTEAFF. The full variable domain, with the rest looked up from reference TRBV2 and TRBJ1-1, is EPEVTQTPSHQVTQMGQEVILRCVPISNHLYFYWYRQILGQKVEFLVSFYNNEISEKSEIFDDQFSVERPDGSNFTLKIRSTKLEDSAMYFCASRVNLNTEAFFGQGTRLTVV.

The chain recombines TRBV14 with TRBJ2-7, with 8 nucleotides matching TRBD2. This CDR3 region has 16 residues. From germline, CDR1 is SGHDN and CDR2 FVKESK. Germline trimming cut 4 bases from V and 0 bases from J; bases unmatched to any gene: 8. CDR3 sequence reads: CASSPQPSGPSYEQYF. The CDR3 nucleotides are TGTGCCAGCAGCCCCCAGCCTAGCGGGCCCTCCTACGAGCAGTACTTC.

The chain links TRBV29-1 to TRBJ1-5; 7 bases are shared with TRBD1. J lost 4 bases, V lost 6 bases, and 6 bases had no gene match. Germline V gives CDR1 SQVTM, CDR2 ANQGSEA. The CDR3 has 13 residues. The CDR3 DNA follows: TGCAGCGTCTCGACAGGGACTAATCAGCCCCAGCATTTT. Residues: CSVSTGTNQPQHF.

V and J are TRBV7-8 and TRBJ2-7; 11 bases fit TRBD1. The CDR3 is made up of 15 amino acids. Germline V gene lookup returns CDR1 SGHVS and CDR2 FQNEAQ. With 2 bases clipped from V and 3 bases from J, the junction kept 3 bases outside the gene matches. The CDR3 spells CASSLTGQGVYEQYF. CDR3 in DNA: TGTGCCAGCAGCTTAACGGGACAGGGGGTCTACGAGCAGTACTTC.

The CDR3 reads CASSPGTGRGVAKNIQYF. Here the CDR3 DNA reads TGTGCCAGCAGCCCCGGGACAGGGAGGGGGGTCGCCAAAAACATTCAGTACTTC. V is TRBV2 and J is TRBJ2-4; 9 bases align to TRBD1. The V segment lost 6 bases and the J segment 1 base; nucleotides outside the gene matches: 13. The CDR3 has 18 residues. The V gene's germline CDR1 is SNHLY and CDR2 FYNNEI.

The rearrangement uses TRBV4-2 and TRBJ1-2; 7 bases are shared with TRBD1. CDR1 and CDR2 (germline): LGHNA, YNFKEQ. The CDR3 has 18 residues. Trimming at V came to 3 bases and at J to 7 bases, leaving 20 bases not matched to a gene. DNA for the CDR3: TGTGCCAGCAGCCAGCAGACGTATTTGACAGGGACGGATATTGGCTACACCTTC. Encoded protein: CASSQQTYLTGTDIGYTF.

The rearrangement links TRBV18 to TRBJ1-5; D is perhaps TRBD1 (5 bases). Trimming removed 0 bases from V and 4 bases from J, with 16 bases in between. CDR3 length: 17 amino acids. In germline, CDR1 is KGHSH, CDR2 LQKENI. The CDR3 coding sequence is TGTGCCAGCTCACCACCGGTCTGGGGCCCAGTAAATCAGCCCCAGCATTTT. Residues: CASSPPVWGPVNQPQHF.

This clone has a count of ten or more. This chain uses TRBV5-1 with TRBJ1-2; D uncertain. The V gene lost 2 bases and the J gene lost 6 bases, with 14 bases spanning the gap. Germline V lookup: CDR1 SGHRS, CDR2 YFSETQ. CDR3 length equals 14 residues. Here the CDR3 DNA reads TGCGCCAGCAGCTTCTCGGGTCAATCTAATGGCTACACCTTC. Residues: CASSFSGQSNGYTF. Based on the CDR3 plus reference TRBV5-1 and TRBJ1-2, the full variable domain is KAGVTQTPRYLIKTRGQQVTLSCSPISGHRSVSWYQQTPGQGLQFLFEYFSETQRNKGNFPGRFSGRQFSNSRSEMNVSTLELGDSALYLCASSFSGQSNGYTFGSGTRLTVV.

The chain's CDR3 is CASSIQGASGELFF. The CDR3 DNA is TGTGCCAGTAGTATTCAGGGGGCGTCCGGGGAGCTGTTTTTT. The chain links TRBV19 to TRBJ2-2; 8 nucleotides line up with TRBD1. CDR1 LNHDA and CDR2 SQIVND come from the germline V gene (reference sequence). Losses at the gene ends were 3 bases for V and 6 bases for J; bases not matched to a gene: 3. The CDR3 runs 14 residues.

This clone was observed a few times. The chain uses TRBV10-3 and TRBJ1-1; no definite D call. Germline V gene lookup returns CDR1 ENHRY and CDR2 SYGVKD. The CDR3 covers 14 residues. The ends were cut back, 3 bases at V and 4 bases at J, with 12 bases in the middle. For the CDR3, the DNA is TGTGCCATCAGTGATGAGGGATGGGCCACTGAAGCTTTCTTT. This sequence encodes CAISDEGWATEAFF.

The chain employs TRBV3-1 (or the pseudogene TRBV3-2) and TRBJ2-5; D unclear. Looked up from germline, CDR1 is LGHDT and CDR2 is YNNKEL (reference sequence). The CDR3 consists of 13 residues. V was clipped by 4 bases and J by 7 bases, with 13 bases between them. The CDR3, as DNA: TGTGCCAGCAGCCCGACCAAAACGGGGACCCAGTACTTC. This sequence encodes CASSPTKTGTQYF.

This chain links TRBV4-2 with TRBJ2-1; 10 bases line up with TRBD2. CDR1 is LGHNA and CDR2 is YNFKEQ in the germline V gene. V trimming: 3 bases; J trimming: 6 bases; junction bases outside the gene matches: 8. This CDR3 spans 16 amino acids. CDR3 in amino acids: CASSHTVSSGGNEQFF. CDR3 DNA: TGTGCCAGCAGCCACACGGTATCTAGCGGGGGCAATGAGCAGTTCTTC.

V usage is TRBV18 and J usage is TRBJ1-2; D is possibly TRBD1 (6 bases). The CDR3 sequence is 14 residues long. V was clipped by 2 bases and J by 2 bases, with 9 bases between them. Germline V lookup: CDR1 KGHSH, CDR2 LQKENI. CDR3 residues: CASSPGGANYGYTF. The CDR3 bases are TGTGCCAGCTCACCAGGGGGCGCGAACTATGGCTACACCTTC.

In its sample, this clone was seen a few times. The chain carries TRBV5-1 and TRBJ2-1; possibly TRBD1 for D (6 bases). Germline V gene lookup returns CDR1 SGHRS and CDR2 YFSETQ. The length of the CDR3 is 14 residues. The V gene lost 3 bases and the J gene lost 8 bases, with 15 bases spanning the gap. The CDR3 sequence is CASSSTGLVDEQFF. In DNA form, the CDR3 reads TGCGCCAGCAGCTCCACAGGGCTTGTGGATGAGCAGTTCTTC.

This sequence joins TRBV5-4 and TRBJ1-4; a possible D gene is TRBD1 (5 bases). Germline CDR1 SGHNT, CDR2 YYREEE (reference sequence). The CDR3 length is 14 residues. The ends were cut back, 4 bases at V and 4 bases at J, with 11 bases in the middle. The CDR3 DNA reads TGTGCCAGCAGCCTCGACAGCGATAATGAAAAACTGTTTTTT. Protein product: CASSLDSDNEKLFF.

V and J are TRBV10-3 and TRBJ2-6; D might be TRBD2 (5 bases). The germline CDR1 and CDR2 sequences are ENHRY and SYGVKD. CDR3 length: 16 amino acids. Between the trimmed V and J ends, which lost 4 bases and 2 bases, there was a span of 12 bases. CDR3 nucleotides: TGTGCCATCAGTGGGACTTTGTCAGCTGGGGCCAACGTCCTGACTTTC. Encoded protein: CAISGTLSAGANVLTF.

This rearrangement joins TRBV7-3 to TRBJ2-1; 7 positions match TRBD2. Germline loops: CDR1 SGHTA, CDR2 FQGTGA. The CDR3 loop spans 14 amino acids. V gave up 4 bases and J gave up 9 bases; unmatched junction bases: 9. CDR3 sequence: CASSSRTGGVEQFF. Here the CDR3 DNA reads TGTGCCAGCAGCTCAAGGACGGGAGGAGTTGAGCAGTTCTTC.

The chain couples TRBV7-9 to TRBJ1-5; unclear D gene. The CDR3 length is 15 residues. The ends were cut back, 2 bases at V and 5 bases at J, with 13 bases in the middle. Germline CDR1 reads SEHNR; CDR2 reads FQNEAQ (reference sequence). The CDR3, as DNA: TGTGCCAGCAGCTTAATGGCCGGAGAGGATCAGCCCCAGCATTTT. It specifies CASSLMAGEDQPQHF.

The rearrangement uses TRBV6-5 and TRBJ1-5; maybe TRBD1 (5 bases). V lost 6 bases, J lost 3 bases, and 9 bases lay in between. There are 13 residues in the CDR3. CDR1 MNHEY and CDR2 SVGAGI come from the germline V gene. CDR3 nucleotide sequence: TGTGCCAGCAGGGGGGGGTCCAATCAGCCCCAGCATTTT. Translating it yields CASRGGSNQPQHF.

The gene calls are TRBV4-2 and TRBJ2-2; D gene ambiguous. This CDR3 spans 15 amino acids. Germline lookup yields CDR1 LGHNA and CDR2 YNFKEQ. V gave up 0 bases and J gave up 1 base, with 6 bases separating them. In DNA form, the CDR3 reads TGTGCCAGCAGCCAAGATGAGCGGAACACCGGGGAGCTGTTTTTT. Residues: CASSQDERNTGELFF.

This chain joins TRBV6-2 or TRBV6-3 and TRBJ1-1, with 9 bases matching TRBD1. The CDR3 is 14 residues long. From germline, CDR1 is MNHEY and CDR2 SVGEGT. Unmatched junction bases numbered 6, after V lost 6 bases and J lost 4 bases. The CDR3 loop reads CASSSGQGVTEAFF. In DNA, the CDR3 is TGTGCCAGCAGCTCGGGACAGGGTGTCACTGAAGCTTTCTTT.

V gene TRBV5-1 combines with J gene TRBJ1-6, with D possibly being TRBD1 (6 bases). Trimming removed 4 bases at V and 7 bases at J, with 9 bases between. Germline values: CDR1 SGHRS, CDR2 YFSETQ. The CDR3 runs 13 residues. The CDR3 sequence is CASSPGQNSPLHF. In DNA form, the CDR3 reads TGCGCCAGCAGCCCCGGACAGAATTCACCCCTCCACTTT.